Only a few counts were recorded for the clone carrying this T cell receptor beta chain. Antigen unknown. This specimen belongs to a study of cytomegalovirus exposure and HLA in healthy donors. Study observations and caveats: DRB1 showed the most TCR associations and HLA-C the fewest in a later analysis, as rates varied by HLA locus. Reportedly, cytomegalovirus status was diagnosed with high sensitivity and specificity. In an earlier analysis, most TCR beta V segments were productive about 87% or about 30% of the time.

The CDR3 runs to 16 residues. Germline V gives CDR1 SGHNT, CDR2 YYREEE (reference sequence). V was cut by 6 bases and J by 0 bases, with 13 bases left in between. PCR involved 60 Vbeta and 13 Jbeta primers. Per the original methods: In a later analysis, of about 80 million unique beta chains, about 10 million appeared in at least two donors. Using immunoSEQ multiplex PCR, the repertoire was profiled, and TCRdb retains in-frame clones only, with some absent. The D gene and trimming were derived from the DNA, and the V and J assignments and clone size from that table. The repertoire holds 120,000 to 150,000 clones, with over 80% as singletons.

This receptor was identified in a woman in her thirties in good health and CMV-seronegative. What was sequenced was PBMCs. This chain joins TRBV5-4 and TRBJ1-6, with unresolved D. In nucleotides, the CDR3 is TGTGCCAGCACCTCAAACTTAGACTCCTATAATTCACCCCTCCACTTT. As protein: CASTSNLDSYNSPLHF.